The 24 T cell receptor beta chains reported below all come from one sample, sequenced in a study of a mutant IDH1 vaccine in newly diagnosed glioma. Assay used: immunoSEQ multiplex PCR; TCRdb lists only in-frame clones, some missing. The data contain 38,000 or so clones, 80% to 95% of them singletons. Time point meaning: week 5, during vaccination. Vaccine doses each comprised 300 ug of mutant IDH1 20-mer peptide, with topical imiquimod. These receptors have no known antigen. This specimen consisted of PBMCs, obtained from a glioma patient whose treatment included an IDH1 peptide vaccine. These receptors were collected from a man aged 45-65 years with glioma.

The CDR3 spells CASSLDSVNTGELFF. DNA of the CDR3: TGTGCCAGCAGCCTGGACAGCGTGAACACCGGGGAGCTGTTTTTT. V gene TRBV5-5 combines with J gene TRBJ2-2; maybe TRBD1 (6 bases). This CDR3 region has 15 residues. V was clipped by 4 bases and J by 1 base, with 11 bases between them. Germline V gives CDR1 SGHKS, CDR2 YYEKEE (reference sequence).

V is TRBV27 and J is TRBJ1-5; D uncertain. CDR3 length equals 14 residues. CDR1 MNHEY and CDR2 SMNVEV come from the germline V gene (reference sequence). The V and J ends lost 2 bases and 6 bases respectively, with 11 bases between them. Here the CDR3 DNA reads TGTGCCAGCAGTTTAGTGGGGAGCGGTCAGCCCCAGCATTTT. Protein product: CASSLVGSGQPQHF.

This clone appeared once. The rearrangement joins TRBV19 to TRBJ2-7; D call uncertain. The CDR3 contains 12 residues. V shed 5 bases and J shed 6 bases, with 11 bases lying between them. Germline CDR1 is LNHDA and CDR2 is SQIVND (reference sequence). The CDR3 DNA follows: TGTGCCAGTAGTGGCCGAGGCGGCGAGCAGTACTTC. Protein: CASSGRGGEQYF.

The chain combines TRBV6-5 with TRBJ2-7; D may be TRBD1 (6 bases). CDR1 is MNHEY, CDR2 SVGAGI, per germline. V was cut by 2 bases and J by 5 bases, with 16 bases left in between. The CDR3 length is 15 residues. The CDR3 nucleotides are TGTGCCAGCAGTTACCTTGACAGGTCCAGCGACGAGCAGTACTTC. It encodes CASSYLDRSSDEQYF.

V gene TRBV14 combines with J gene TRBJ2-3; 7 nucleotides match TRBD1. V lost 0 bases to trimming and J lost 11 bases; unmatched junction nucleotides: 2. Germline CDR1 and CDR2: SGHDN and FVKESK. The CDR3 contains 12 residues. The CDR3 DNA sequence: TGTGCCAGCAGCCAAGACAGGGGGAAGCAGTATTTT. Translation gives CASSQDRGKQYF.

The CDR3 coding sequence is TGCGCCAGCAGCCAACCAGCCGAAAAACTGTTTTTT. It yields the protein CASSQPAEKLFF. The chain has TRBV4-1 and TRBJ1-4; D not resolved. Germline CDR1 is MGHRA and CDR2 is YSYEKL. The CDR3 totals 12 residues. V was shortened by 2 bases and J by 8 bases, with 6 bases between the two germline ends.

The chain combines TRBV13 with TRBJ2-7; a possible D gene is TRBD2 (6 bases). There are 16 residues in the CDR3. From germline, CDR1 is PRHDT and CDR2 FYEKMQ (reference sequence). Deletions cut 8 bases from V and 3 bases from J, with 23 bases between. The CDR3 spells CASFLLGGSEGYEQYF. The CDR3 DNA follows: TGTGCCAGCTTTCTCCTTGGGGGGTCGGAGGGCTACGAGCAGTACTTC.

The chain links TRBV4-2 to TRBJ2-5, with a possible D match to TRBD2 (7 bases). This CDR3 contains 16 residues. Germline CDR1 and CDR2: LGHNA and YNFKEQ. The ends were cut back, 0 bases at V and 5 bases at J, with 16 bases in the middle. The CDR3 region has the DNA TGTGCCAGCAGCCAAGATCTGGCCCGGGGGGCGGAGACCCAGTACTTC. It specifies CASSQDLARGAETQYF.

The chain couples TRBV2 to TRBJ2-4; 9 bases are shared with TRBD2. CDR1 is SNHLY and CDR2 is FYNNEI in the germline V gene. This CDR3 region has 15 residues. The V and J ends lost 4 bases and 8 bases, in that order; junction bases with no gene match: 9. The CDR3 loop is CASSGGGRARDIQYF. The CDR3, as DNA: TGTGCCAGCAGTGGGGGCGGGAGGGCCAGGGACATTCAGTACTTC.

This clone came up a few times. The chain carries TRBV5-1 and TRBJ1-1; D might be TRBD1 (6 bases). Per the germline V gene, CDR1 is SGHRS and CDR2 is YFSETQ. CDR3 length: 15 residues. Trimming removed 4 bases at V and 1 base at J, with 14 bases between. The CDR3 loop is CASSGLDSTNTEAFF. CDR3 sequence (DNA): TGCGCCAGCAGCGGGTTGGACAGCACGAACACTGAAGCTTTCTTT. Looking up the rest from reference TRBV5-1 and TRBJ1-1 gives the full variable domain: KAGVTQTPRYLIKTRGQQVTLSCSPISGHRSVSWYQQTPGQGLQFLFEYFSETQRNKGNFPGRFSGRQFSNSRSEMNVSTLELGDSALYLCASSGLDSTNTEAFFGQGTRLTVV.

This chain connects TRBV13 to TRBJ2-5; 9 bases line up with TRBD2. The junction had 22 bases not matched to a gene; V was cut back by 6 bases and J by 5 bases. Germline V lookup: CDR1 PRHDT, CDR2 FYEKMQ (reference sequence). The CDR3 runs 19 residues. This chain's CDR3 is CASRLNGPRWREGRETQYF. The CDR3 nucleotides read TGTGCCAGCAGGCTCAACGGCCCCCGGTGGCGGGAGGGCCGGGAGACCCAGTACTTC.

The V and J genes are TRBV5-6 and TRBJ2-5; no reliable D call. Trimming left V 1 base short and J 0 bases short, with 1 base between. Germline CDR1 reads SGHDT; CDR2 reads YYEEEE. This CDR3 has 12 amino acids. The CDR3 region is CASSLYQETQYF. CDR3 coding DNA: TGTGCCAGCAGCTTGTACCAAGAGACCCAGTACTTC.

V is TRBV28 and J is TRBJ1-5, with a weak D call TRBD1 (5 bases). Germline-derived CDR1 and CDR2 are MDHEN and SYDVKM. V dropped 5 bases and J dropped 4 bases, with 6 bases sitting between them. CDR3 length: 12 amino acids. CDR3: CASSRGNQPQHF. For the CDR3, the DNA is TGTGCCAGCAGTAGGGGAAATCAGCCCCAGCATTTT.

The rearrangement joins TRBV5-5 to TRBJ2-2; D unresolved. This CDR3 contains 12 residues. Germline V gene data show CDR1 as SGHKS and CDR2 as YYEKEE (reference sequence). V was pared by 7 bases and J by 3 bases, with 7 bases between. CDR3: CASQLDTGELFF. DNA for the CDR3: TGTGCCAGCCAGCTGGACACCGGGGAGCTGTTTTTT.

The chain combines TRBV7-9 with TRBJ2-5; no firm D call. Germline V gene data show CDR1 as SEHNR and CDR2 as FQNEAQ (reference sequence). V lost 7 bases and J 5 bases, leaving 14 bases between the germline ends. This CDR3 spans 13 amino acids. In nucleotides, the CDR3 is TGTGCCAGCAACCGACGAATGGGGGAGACCCAGTACTTC. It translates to CASNRRMGETQYF.

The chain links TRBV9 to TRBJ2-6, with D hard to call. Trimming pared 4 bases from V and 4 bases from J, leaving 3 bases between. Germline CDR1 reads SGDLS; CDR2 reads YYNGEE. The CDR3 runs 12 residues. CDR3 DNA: TGTGCCAGCAGCCTGGGGGCCAACGTCCTGACTTTC. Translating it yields CASSLGANVLTF.

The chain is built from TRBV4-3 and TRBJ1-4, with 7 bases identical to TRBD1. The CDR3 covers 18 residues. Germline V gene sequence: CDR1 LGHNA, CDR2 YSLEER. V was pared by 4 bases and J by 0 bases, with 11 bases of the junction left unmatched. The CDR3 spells CASSPSKGQRATNEKLFF. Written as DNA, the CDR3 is TGCGCCAGCAGCCCCTCAAAGGGACAGCGAGCAACTAATGAAAAACTGTTTTTT.

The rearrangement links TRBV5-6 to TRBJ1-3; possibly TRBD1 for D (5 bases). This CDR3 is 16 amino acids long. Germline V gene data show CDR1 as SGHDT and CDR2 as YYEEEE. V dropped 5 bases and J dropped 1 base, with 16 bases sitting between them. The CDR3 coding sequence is TGTGCCAGCAGTCGACTCCAGACAGCTTCTGGAAACACCATATATTTT. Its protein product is CASSRLQTASGNTIYF.

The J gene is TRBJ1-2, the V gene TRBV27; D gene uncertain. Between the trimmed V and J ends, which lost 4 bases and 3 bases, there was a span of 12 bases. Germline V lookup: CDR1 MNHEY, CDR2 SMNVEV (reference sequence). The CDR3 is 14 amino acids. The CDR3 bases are TGTGCCAGCAGTTCTGCAACAGAGCACTATGGCTACACCTTC. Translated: CASSSATEHYGYTF.

The CDR3 DNA reads TGTGCCAGTAGGAAAGGGACAAGCCTCCTCCCGCACTATGGCTACACCTTC. Translating gives CASRKGTSLLPHYGYTF. The chain combines TRBV19 with TRBJ1-2, with D tentatively TRBD1 (6 bases). The CDR3 is 17 residues long. Trimming cost V 6 bases and J 3 bases, with 23 bases left between them. From germline, CDR1 is LNHDA and CDR2 SQIVND (reference sequence). Full variable domain (missing parts from reference TRBV19 and TRBJ1-2): DGGITQSPKYLFRKEGQNVTLSCEQNLNHDAMYWYRQDPGQGLRLIYYSQIVNDFQKGDIAEGYSVSREKKESFPLTVTSAQKNPTAFYLCASRKGTSLLPHYGYTFGSGTRLTVV.

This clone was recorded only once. The CDR3 protein is CASSQEPGWGRGEKLFF. In DNA form, the CDR3 reads TGCGCCAGCAGCCAAGAGCCGGGGTGGGGAAGAGGGGAAAAACTGTTTTTT. The chain recombines TRBV4-3 with TRBJ1-4; no firm D call. Germline values: CDR1 LGHNA, CDR2 YSLEER. There are 17 residues in the CDR3. Deletions cut 0 bases from V and 8 bases from J, with 19 bases between.

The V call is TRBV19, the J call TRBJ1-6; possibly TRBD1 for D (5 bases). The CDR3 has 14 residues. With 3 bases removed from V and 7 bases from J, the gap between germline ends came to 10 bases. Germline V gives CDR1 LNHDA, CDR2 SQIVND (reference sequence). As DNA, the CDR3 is TGTGCCAGTAGTATCAGCAGGGACAATTCACCCCTCCACTTT. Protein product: CASSISRDNSPLHF. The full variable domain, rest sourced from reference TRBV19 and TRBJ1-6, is DGGITQSPKYLFRKEGQNVTLSCEQNLNHDAMYWYRQDPGQGLRLIYYSQIVNDFQKGDIAEGYSVSREKKESFPLTVTSAQKNPTAFYLCASSISRDNSPLHFGNGTRLTVT.

CDR3 residues: CASSLERTNNEQFF. CDR3 bases: TGCGCCAGCAGCTTGGAAAGGACTAACAATGAGCAGTTCTTC. This sequence joins TRBV5-1 and TRBJ2-1; TRBD2 is a possible D gene (6 bases). Germline V gene lookup returns CDR1 SGHRS and CDR2 YFSETQ. The CDR3 is 14 amino acids. The V end was cut by 0 bases, the J end by 5 bases, with 9 bases between.

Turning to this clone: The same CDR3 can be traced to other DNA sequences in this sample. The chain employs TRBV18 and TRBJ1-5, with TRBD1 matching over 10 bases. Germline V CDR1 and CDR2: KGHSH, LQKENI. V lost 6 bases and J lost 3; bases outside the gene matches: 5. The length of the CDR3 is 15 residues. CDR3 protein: CASSPGTGVNQPQHF. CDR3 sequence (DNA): TGTGCCAGCTCTCCCGGGACAGGGGTCAATCAGCCCCAGCATTTT.